This T cell receptor (beta chain) was identified during a study of T cells in pancreatic ductal adenocarcinoma. Findings and limits, study-wide: No significant tumor-blood clonality difference; means were about 0.11 and 0.072. Tumors hold more CD45RO+ effector T cells, which may bias toward lower diversity. Results skew toward the minority of patients with early-stage disease.

Assay: immunoSEQ multiplex PCR; the TCRdb copy retains only in-frame clones and omits some. Of over 90,000 clones listed, around 96% are singletons. Regarding this clone: The antigen is unknown.

Germline CDR1 KGHSH, CDR2 LQKENI. V lost 3 bases to trimming and J lost 0 bases, with 14 bases between them. This CDR3 contains 17 residues. Selected pancreatic ductal adenocarcinoma patients had undergone surgery without neoadjuvant therapy. The rearrangement joins TRBV18 to TRBJ1-4, with D perhaps matching TRBD1 (6 bases). The sample comprised PBMCs. This receptor was obtained from a human donor with pancreatic ductal adenocarcinoma. CDR3 loop: CASSPGRGHATNEKLFF. The CDR3 DNA sequence: TGTGCCAGCTCACCGGGCAGGGGACATGCAACTAATGAAAAACTGTTTTTT.